Listed below are T cell receptor beta chains from one sample, sequenced in a study of shared clonotypes between healthy human individuals. Assay used: immunoSEQ multiplex PCR; TCRdb lists only in-frame clones, some missing. The sample lists hundreds of thousands of clones, about 80% occurring once. The sample was memory CD4+ T cells sorted from blood. The receptors stem from a woman aged 25 to 39 in good health. CDR3s include the opening cysteine and the closing phenylalanine or tryptophan. A D gene is named only where the DNA matches it firmly. Not all rows give a size; the values are once, few, many and, for expanded clones, a class.

>TRBJ2-2|-|few|TRBV2
CASRGQITGELFF
TGTGCCAGCAGAGGACAAATCACCGGGGAGCTGTTTTTT
>TRBJ2-2|-|-|TRBV7-9
CASSLAQNTGELFF
TGTGCCAGCAGCTTAGCTCAGAACACCGGGGAGCTGTTTTTT
>TRBJ2-7|TRBD2|-|TRBV5-5
CASSLAGREVYEQYF
TGTGCCAGCAGCTTGGCTGGGCGGGAGGTATACGAGCAGTACTTC
>TRBJ1-2|-|-|TRBV6-5
CASSRAGVNYGYTF
TGTGCCAGCAGTCGAGCGGGGGTAAACTATGGCTACACCTTC
>TRBJ1-2|-|-|TRBV6-1
CASSEATQNYGYTF
TGTGCCAGCAGTGAAGCTACCCAAAACTATGGCTACACCTTC
>TRBJ1-2|-|-|TRBV27
CASSPMLVTTGRYTF
TGTGCCAGCAGTCCGATGCTAGTGACAACCGGGCGCTACACCTTC
>TRBJ1-1|-|once|TRBV5-6
CASSNKVGAGLNTEAFF
TGTGCCAGCAGCAATAAGGTCGGGGCAGGTCTGAACACTGAAGCTTTCTTT
>TRBJ2-1|TRBD2|-|TRBV5-6
CASRSLAGAIEQFF
TGTGCCAGCAGAAGCTTAGCGGGAGCTATTGAGCAGTTCTTC
>TRBJ2-1|-|-|TRBV21-1
CASSKSRGLAGERRWDNEQFF
TGTGCCAGCAGCAAAAGCCGGGGACTAGCGGGAGAGAGGCGGTGGGACAATGAGCAGTTCTTC
>TRBJ2-5|-|few|TRBV5-4
CASSFDPGETQYF
TGTGCCAGCAGTTTCGACCCGGGGGAGACCCAGTACTTC
>TRBJ1-1|-|-|TRBV15
CATSRTGNTEAFF
TGTGCCACCAGCAGGACAGGGAACACTGAAGCTTTCTTT
>TRBJ2-3|TRBD2|-|TRBV11-2
CASSWGWTSGGPSTDTQYF
TGTGCCAGCAGCTGGGGGTGGACTAGCGGGGGACCCAGCACAGATACGCAGTATTTT
>TRBJ2-2|-|few|TRBV11-2
CASSSTGTGELFF
TGTGCCAGCAGCTCCACAGGGACCGGGGAGCTGTTTTTT
>TRBJ1-3|-|-|TRBV15
CATSASPGTFGNTIYF
TGTGCCACCAGCGCTAGTCCCGGGACGTTTGGAAACACCATATATTTT
>TRBJ1-1|TRBD1|-|TRBV5-4
CASSPETGEAAFF
TGTGCCAGCAGCCCGGAGACAGGGGAGGCAGCTTTCTTT
>TRBJ2-3|-|-|TRBV28
CASNSNPTDTQYF
TGTGCCAGCAATTCCAATCCCACAGATACGCAGTATTTT
>TRBJ2-5|-|-|TRBV5-6
CASSASGEETQYF
TGTGCCAGCAGCGCCTCAGGGGAAGAGACCCAGTACTTC
>TRBJ1-1|-|-|TRBV5-4
CASSLGGRGTEAFF
TGTGCCAGCAGCTTGGGCGGCCGAGGGACTGAAGCTTTCTTT
>TRBJ2-7|TRBD2|-|TRBV11-2
CASRFSGAYEQYF
TGTGCCAGCAGGTTTAGCGGGGCCTACGAGCAGTACTTC
>TRBJ1-5|TRBD1|once|TRBV14
CASSQERLGGEQPQHF
TGTGCCAGCAGCCAAGAGAGGCTAGGGGGCGAGCAGCCCCAGCATTTT
>TRBJ1-2|-|-|TRBV5-6
CASGPFGGDGYTF
TGTGCCAGCGGCCCATTCGGGGGAGATGGCTACACCTTC
>TRBJ2-2|-|few|TRBV7-3
CASSFGRTGELFF
TGTGCCAGCAGTTTTGGAAGAACCGGGGAGCTGTTTTTT
>TRBJ2-7|-|few|TRBV18
CASSDTRHYEQYF
TGTGCCAGCTCAGACACTAGACACTACGAGCAGTACTTC
>TRBJ2-2|TRBD2|-|TRBV5-1
CASKSGRADTGELFF
TGCGCCAGCAAAAGCGGGAGGGCCGACACCGGGGAGCTGTTTTTT
>TRBJ2-7|-|-|TRBV9
CASSVGGSSYEQYF
TGTGCCAGCAGCGTCGGTGGTTCGTCCTACGAGCAGTACTTC
>TRBJ2-3|TRBD1|once|TRBV28
CASSRDRGLGDTQYF
TGTGCCAGCAGCCGGGACAGGGGGCTGGGAGATACGCAGTATTTT
>TRBJ2-7|TRBD1|once|TRBV28
CASSRQGYVNEQYF
TGTGCCAGCAGTCGACAGGGATATGTCAACGAGCAGTACTTC
>TRBJ2-1|-|-|TRBV9
CASSPRHHNEQFF
TGTGCCAGCAGCCCCCGACACCACAATGAGCAGTTCTTC
>TRBJ2-5|TRBD2|few|TRBV10-3
CAISRGGETQYF
TGTGCCATCTCCCGGGGGGGGGAGACCCAGTACTTC
>TRBJ1-1|-|-|TRBV19
CASSIAHNMNTEAFF
TGTGCCAGTAGTATAGCTCACAACATGAACACTGAAGCTTTCTTT
>TRBJ2-7|-|-|TRBV5-6
CASSLNYEQYF
TGTGCCAGCAGCTTAAACTACGAGCAGTACTTC
>TRBJ2-2|-|-|TRBV5-1
CASSEGNTGELFF
TGCGCCAGCAGCGAAGGGAACACCGGGGAGCTGTTTTTT
>TRBJ2-3|-|once|TRBV6-1
CASSEARYSGSARTQYF
TGTGCCAGCAGTGAAGCGCGATATAGCGGTAGCGCACGAACGCAGTATTTT
>TRBJ2-7|TRBD1|few|TRBV10-1
CASTPGTGKHPLEQYF
TGCGCCAGCACGCCCGGGACAGGGAAACATCCTCTCGAGCAGTACTTC
>TRBJ1-5|-|few|TRBV27
CASSPQGYQPQHF
TGTGCCAGCAGTCCCCAGGGATATCAGCCCCAGCATTTT
>TRBJ2-1|TRBD1|once|TRBV28
CASSPSGTGPYNEQFF
TGTGCCAGCAGTCCGTCGGGGACAGGGCCCTACAATGAGCAGTTCTTC
>TRBJ2-3|TRBD1|-|TRBV27
CASSRPGQGPDTQYF
TGTGCCAGCAGTAGACCGGGACAGGGGCCAGATACGCAGTATTTT